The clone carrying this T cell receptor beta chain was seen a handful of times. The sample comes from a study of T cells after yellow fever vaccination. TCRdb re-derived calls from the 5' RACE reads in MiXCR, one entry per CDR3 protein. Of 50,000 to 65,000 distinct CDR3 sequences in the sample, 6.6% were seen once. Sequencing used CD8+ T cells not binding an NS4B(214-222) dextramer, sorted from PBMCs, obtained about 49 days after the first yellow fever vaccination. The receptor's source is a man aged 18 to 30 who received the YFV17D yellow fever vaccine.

CDR3 residues: CASSPVEEKLFF. Written as DNA, the CDR3 is TGTGCCAGCAGCCCGGTTGAGGAAAAACTGTTTTTT. The chain recombines TRBV7-9 with TRBJ1-4, with no clear D. The CDR3 runs to 12 residues. V was pared by 5 bases and J by 8 bases, with 9 bases between. CDR1 and CDR2 from the germline V gene are SEHNR and FQNEAQ (reference sequence).